Listed below are T cell receptor beta chains from one sample, sequenced in a study of T cells after yellow fever vaccination. TCRdb reprocessed the 5' RACE reads via MiXCR and lists one record per CDR3 protein. This sample yields tens of thousands of distinct CDR3 sequences, of which approximately 7.3% are seen a single time; approximately 30% belongs to the top ten. The sequencing here drew on CD8+ T cells sorted from PBMCs, taken around 10 days after the first yellow fever vaccination. Every receptor here comes from a young man who received the YFV17D yellow fever vaccine. Both conserved end residues are part of each CDR3. The order of the fields is clone size, D gene, J gene, V gene, CDR3 DNA, CDR3 protein. The D gene is left open where the match is weak. Clone size is given for some rows only: seen once, a few or many times, or a class if the clone is expanded.

>few|TRBD2|TRBJ2-1|TRBV7-6
TGTGCCAGCAGCTTGGGCGGGGGGCCAGTCAATGAGCAGTTCTTC
CASSLGGGPVNEQFF
>-|TRBD2|TRBJ2-4|TRBV6-1
TGTGCCAGCAGCGCTAGCGGGGGGTATGAAAACATTCAGTACTTC
CASSASGGYENIQYF
>few|-|TRBJ2-2|TRBV6-1
TGTGCCAGCAGCTCCCCGGGACCAGTAAACACCGGGGAGCTGTTTTTT
CASSSPGPVNTGELFF
>many|-|TRBJ2-1|TRBV4-1
TGCGCCAGCAGCCGCGGCCTATACAATGAGCAGTTCTTC
CASSRGLYNEQFF
>-|-|TRBJ2-7|TRBV6-5
TGTGCCAGCAGTTACGAACGGGACTCCTCTTCCTACGAGCAGTACTTC
CASSYERDSSSYEQYF
>-|TRBD2|TRBJ2-1|TRBV20-1
TGCAGTGCTAGAGATCGGCTAGCGGGGGTTTACGAGCAGTTCTTC
CSARDRLAGVYEQFF
>-|TRBD2|TRBJ2-7|TRBV7-2
TGTGCCAGCAGCTTAGTAGGTCTAGCGGGAGGCTCCTACGAGCAGTACTTC
CASSLVGLAGGSYEQYF
>-|TRBD1|TRBJ1-2|TRBV9
TGTGCCAGCAGCTCAGGACAGGGAGCGTATGGCTACACCTTC
CASSSGQGAYGYTF
>many|-|TRBJ2-3|TRBV27
TGTGCCAGCAGTTTAGGAGGCACAGATACGCAGTATTTT
CASSLGGTDTQYF
>many|TRBD1|TRBJ1-5|TRBV4-1
TGCGCCAGCGCCACGACAGGGGTTACGAATCAGCCCCAGCATTTT
CASATTGVTNQPQHF
>many|-|TRBJ1-5|TRBV6-5
TGTGCCAGCAGTTCGGGATTAACAGGGAATCAGCCCCAGCATTTT
CASSSGLTGNQPQHF
>many|-|TRBJ1-5|TRBV27
TGTGCCAGCAGTCTCAGTACGACTCAGCCCCAGCATTTT
CASSLSTTQPQHF
>-|TRBD1|TRBJ2-7|TRBV7-2
TGTGCCAGCAGCTCGGGACAGGGTCTAACCTACGAGCAGTACTTC
CASSSGQGLTYEQYF
>-|-|TRBJ1-5|TRBV15
TGTGCCACCAGCGGGGGGTTTGGCAATCAGCCCCAGCATTTT
CATSGGFGNQPQHF
>many|-|TRBJ2-1|TRBV20-1
TGCAGTGCTAGAGAGTCGGGTAAGGAGCAGTTCTTC
CSARESGKEQFF
>many|-|TRBJ2-1|TRBV7-6
TGTGCCAGCAGCTATCGTGGGAGGTTGTTCTTC
CASSYRGRLFF
>once|TRBD1|TRBJ1-2|TRBV20-1
TGCAGTGCTTATACTGGACAGGGGTCTGGCTACACCTTC
CSAYTGQGSGYTF
>-|-|TRBJ2-3|TRBV5-1
TGCGCCAGCAGCCTCGACAGAAAGATCACAGATACGCAGTATTTT
CASSLDRKITDTQYF
>few|-|TRBJ2-1|TRBV27
TGTGCCAGCAGTTTTATCGGCTATGAGCAGTTCTTC
CASSFIGYEQFF
>many|-|TRBJ1-2|TRBV4-3
TGCGCCAGCAGATTCGGACTTTCCCACTATGGCTACACCTTC
CASRFGLSHYGYTF
>many|-|TRBJ1-1|TRBV10-3
TGTGCCATCAGTGCGGGCACTCGGAGTAATGAAGCTTTCTTT
CAISAGTRSNEAFF
>-|-|TRBJ1-2|TRBV4-1
TGCGCCAGCAGCCAGGAAAGCAACTATGGCTACACCTTC
CASSQESNYGYTF
>many|TRBD1|TRBJ1-2|TRBV7-8
TGTGCCAGCAGCGGAACGACAGGGGGCCGTGTCTATGGCTACACCTTC
CASSGTTGGRVYGYTF
>many|-|TRBJ2-7|TRBV4-3
TGCGCCAGCAGCCAAGCCCCTGGACGATACGAGCAGTACTTC
CASSQAPGRYEQYF
>many|-|TRBJ2-3|TRBV6-5
TGTGCCAGCAGTTACGGCGCGAGGGAGGCAGATACGCAGTATTTT
CASSYGAREADTQYF
>-|-|TRBJ1-2|TRBV5-1
TGCGCCAGCGGACCCCAGGGGAGGGATGGCTACACCTTC
CASGPQGRDGYTF
>-|TRBD2|TRBJ2-2|TRBV4-3
TGCGCCAGCAGCCAAGAGTTGCCGGGGGGGTCCACCGGGGAGCTGTTTTTT
CASSQELPGGSTGELFF
>many|-|TRBJ2-5|TRBV3-1
TGTGCCAGCAGGTGGGGGGGCGAGACCCAGTACTTC
CASRWGGETQYF
>many|TRBD1|TRBJ2-5|TRBV18
TGTGCCAGCTCACCCCCGGGACAGCACCAAGAGACCCAGTACTTC
CASSPPGQHQETQYF
>many|-|TRBJ2-1|TRBV12-3/TRBV12-4
TGTGCCAGCAGTCGTAGACAGGCCTACAATGAGCAGTTCTTC
CASSRRQAYNEQFF
>-|TRBD2|TRBJ2-1|TRBV12-3/TRBV12-4
TGTGCCAGCAGACTAATGGGACTAGCGGGGTCCTACAATGAGCAGTTCTTC
CASRLMGLAGSYNEQFF
>-|-|TRBJ1-2|TRBV9
TGTGCCAGCAGCGCCGGAGGGGGGGGCTCCGGCTACACCTTC
CASSAGGGGSGYTF
>-|TRBD2|TRBJ2-3|TRBV12-3/TRBV12-4
TGTGCCAGCAGTCCGACCACTAGCGGGGGCGGGGATACGCAGTATTTT
CASSPTTSGGGDTQYF
>many|TRBD2|TRBJ2-7|TRBV7-8
TGTGCCAGCAGCTCGGGACTAGAAATGAGCTACGAGCAGTACTTC
CASSSGLEMSYEQYF
>-|-|TRBJ1-2|TRBV25-1
TGTGCCAGCAGTTACCTAACGGGCGCTGGCTACACCTTC
CASSYLTGAGYTF
>-|TRBD2|TRBJ2-2|TRBV10-3
TGTGCCATCAGCACCGGGACTAGCGGCATTAGAACGAACACCGGGGAGCTGTTTTTT
CAISTGTSGIRTNTGELFF
>-|-|TRBJ2-2|TRBV6-1
TGTGCCAGCCTCCTCTCCCGTGGAACCGGGGAGCTGTTTTTT
CASLLSRGTGELFF
>many|TRBD2|TRBJ2-2|TRBV10-3
TGTGCCATCAGTGAACTAGCGGGGGGGCCGGACGGGGAGCTGTTTTTT
CAISELAGGPDGELFF
>many|-|TRBJ2-2|TRBV6-5
TGTGCCAGCAGTTACTCCAGACAGAGTAACACCGGGGAGCTGTTTTTT
CASSYSRQSNTGELFF
>many|TRBD1|TRBJ1-1|TRBV10-3
TGTGCCATCAGTGAGTCGAAGGGGGCTGGCACTGAAGCTTTCTTT
CAISESKGAGTEAFF
>many|-|TRBJ2-1|TRBV10-3
TGTGCCATCAGTGAGGCAGGGGGGGAGCAGTTCTTC
CAISEAGGEQFF
>few|TRBD2|TRBJ2-7|TRBV6-5
TGTGCCAGCAGTTACCCGACTAGCGGGGCCTCCGAGCAGTACTTC
CASSYPTSGASEQYF
>many|-|TRBJ2-1|TRBV6-2/TRBV6-3
TGTGCCAGCAGTTACGGCTCCCCCAATGAGCAGTTCTTC
CASSYGSPNEQFF
>many|-|TRBJ2-3|TRBV4-3
TGCGCCAGCAGCCAAGTTTGGTCTACAGCAGATACGCAGTATTTT
CASSQVWSTADTQYF
>-|-|TRBJ1-6|TRBV7-7
TGTGCCATCACCCCTACCCGGGGGGCTGCATCCTATAATTCACCCCTCCACTTT
CAITPTRGAASYNSPLHF
>few|-|TRBJ2-5|TRBV6-2/TRBV6-3
TGTGCCAGCAGTTATGGGGTTGTCAGGGAGACCCAGTACTTC
CASSYGVVRETQYF
>many|-|TRBJ1-4|TRBV6-5
TGTGCCAGCAGTTTGAGGGAGGATGAAAAACTGTTTTTT
CASSLREDEKLFF
>many|TRBD1|TRBJ1-1|TRBV6-1
TGTGCCAGCAGAATACAGGGGCTGAACACTGAAGCTTTCTTT
CASRIQGLNTEAFF
>few|TRBD1|TRBJ1-2|TRBV6-1
TGTGCCAGCAGTGAAGTGGGACAGGGGGCCTCCTACACCTTC
CASSEVGQGASYTF
>many|-|TRBJ1-1|TRBV20-1
TGCAGTGCTAGAGGTCGAGGCACTGAAGCTTTCTTT
CSARGRGTEAFF
>medium-sized|TRBD1|TRBJ1-1|TRBV20-1
TGCAGTGCTTGGACAGGGAACACTGAAGCTTTCTTT
CSAWTGNTEAFF
>few|TRBD1|TRBJ2-1|TRBV9
TGTGCCAGCAGCTTCGGACAGGGGTTGAATGAGCAGTTCTTC
CASSFGQGLNEQFF
>-|-|TRBJ1-6|TRBV27
TGTGCCAGCAGTTCCAGGGGTAATTCACCCCTCCACTTT
CASSSRGNSPLHF